This T cell receptor beta chain was profiled in a study of blood T cell repertoires in COVID-19. Turning to the study itself: Samples representing acute and convalescent COVID-19 were sourced from the United States, Italy and Spain. Sample material is recorded as cDNA or gDNA derived from T cells, B-cell-depleted T cells, or PBMCs.

Authors' methods: How many nucleated cells were present was estimated from reference gene primer amplification. Sequencing used immunoSEQ multiplex PCR; TCRdb keeps in-frame clones, though not all of them. V and J calls plus clone size are reproduced from that table; the DNA served to infer D and trimming. The sample includes around 100,000 clones, about 77% of them seen just once. V was pared by 6 bases and J by 1 base, with 10 bases of the junction left unmatched. The CDR3 runs to 16 residues. Germline CDR1 is MNHEY and CDR2 is SVGEGT. The V gene is TRBV6-2 or TRBV6-3, the J gene TRBJ2-5, with 8 bases fitting TRBD1. The sequenced material came from peripheral blood. This TCR came from a woman between 65 and 79 years old with acute or convalescent COVID-19. CDR3 DNA sequence: TGTGCCAGCAGCCGAGCCGCAGGGGGCGGCCAAGAGACCCAGTACTTC. As protein: CASSRAAGGGQETQYF.